Here is one T cell receptor (beta chain) with its context. It has no known antigen specificity. One base away there is no much larger clone; base qualities are not given. The data were taken from a study of T cell clonotyping in hematopoietic cell transplantation (dated by TCRdb to about 2021). Notes on the research overall: Pretransplant recipient samples were obtained after cytoreduction. The study collected some 150 blood samples from 35 consecutive transplant recipients and their related donors. Recruitment of patients was conducted between late 2015 and early 2017, and follow-up was continued until late 2020 or death. Beyond this particular receptor, the publication reports: After transplant, TCR diversity in recipients dropped, and pathologically expanded clonotypes increased progressively from day 30 to day 180. Broader posttransplant TCR repertoire diversity was predicted by donor and pretransplant recipient Inverse Simpson Index values. Only a small fraction of recipient repertoires overlapped donor repertoires, with over 95% appearing de novo at the given depth. The sample size was limited and the cells went unsorted, which meant the CD4 and CD8 repertoire contributions could not be told apart.

The CDR3 measures 14 amino acids from cysteine to phenylalanine. The DNA shown is the 42-base CDR3, in frame from base 1. The germline V gene gives CDR1 as MDHEN and CDR2 as SYDVKM. At the junction V is shortened by 2 bases and J by 7 bases, with 12 bases in between. TCR beta CDR3 regions were amplified from genomic DNA with the immunoSEQ assay, a bias-controlled multiplex PCR using V- and J-specific primers. A proprietary barcode and Illumina adapter sequences were added to the CDR3 amplicons in a second PCR step. CDR3 libraries were sequenced on an Illumina MiSeq instrument. Per the source publication's procedure: Export and quality control were handled in immunoSEQ Analyzer 3.0, while downstream analyses relied on R Bioconductor and Immunarch. Only productive rearrangements in the normalized downsampled data set went into calculating the repertoire metrics. Pathologically expanded clonotypes were defined as those larger than 5 templates in the normalized cohort. The Inverse Simpson Index was used to measure repertoire diversity. The non-normalized data set was used for CMV-specificity analyses so that all clonotypes could be captured. TCRdb re-hosts the immuneACCESS table, in-frame sequences only. Its copies lack some clones; in the studies checked, an unresolved V gene accounts for under half of them, and the cause for the rest is not known. The V and J calls and clone size are taken from that table; D and trimming were inferred from the DNA. The sample records some 30,000 clones, roughly 80% of which are singletons. Of the sample, less than 7.5% falls within the top ten clones.

This specimen's time point label, interpreted: recipient sample about 28 days before transplant, after cytoreduction. Blood from recipients was drawn roughly 28 days before transplant, then again at days 30, 100 and 180 after transplant. Using Nuclei Lysis Solution, genomic DNA was extracted from unfractionated peripheral blood mononuclear cells that were either fresh or cryopreserved. The origin of this receptor is a woman aged 30 to 39 with chronic myeloid leukemia. Some clones in this sample may be carry-over from other donors' samples. The starting material was peripheral blood mononuclear cells, obtained before stem cell transplant. The sequence joins TRBV28 to TRBJ2-1, with an unclear D gene assignment. Here the CDR3 is given as CASSLGPTWNEQFF. Here is the DNA: TGTGCCAGCAGTTTAGGGCCTACGTGGAATGAGCAGTTCTTC.